This TCR beta chain is from a study of cytomegalovirus exposure and HLA in healthy donors listed by TCRdb under 2017. Some background on the complete study: An earlier analysis of some 600 of the donors reported 250 to 350 Gb of sequence data and around 100 million unique TCR beta sequences obtained from around 190 million T cells. About 280 gigabases of sequencing data and around 80 million unique TCR sequences made up an early release that covered several hundred HLA-typed donors. Of the 300 to 500 genotyped donors, 65% to 90% were placed in the genetic ancestry cluster associated with self-reported Caucasian donors. The study aimed to test whether signatures of past pathogen exposure could be identified by cataloging public T cell receptors. The T cell repertoires of roughly 660 subjects were profiled by immunosequencing and related to cytomegalovirus serostatus. In addition to the first cohort of approximately 670 subjects, a separate validation cohort of over 90 different subjects was used. High-throughput TCR immunosequencing, statistical association of individual TCRs with disease status, and machine learning were combined to predict cytomegalovirus infection status. To study patterns of TCR occurrence, a later analysis re-analyzed previously published TCR beta repertoires from around 660 donors and added high-resolution HLA genotyping. Rather than drawing on any new phenotypic data, the later analysis identified candidate immune exposures from TCR beta sequences and the way those sequences occurred across donors. To decide whether each TCR beta V gene segment behaved as functional or pseudogenic, an earlier analysis of approximately 620 of the donors relied on high-throughput TCR beta sequencing. Donor age, sex, ethnicity and CMV serostatus were compiled together with the repertoire data. Genome-wide SNP genotypes for about 55% of the roughly 670 donors were used in a later genetic analysis, which treated that subset as a discovery cohort. Every repertoire in the discovery cohort had been generated on one and the same sequencing platform. HLA typing covered class I and class II loci at four-digit resolution. Typing coverage varied by locus: roughly 629-630 donors for A, B, C, DRB1 and DQB1; under 550 for DQA1; around 610 for DPA1; 450 to 480 for DPB1. Roughly 5 DR-DQ haplotypes were treated as single units for association and clustering because of strong linkage in the cohort. On average, approximately 250,000 unique TCR beta nucleotide sequences were sequenced per donor among some 430 genotyped donors of the cohort, with around 19% of those sequences being non-productive. Broader findings and caveats from the paper: A later analysis found that most CMV-associated TCR beta chains appeared HLA-restricted, with HLA associations seemingly driven largely by CMV exposure. In an earlier analysis of more than 450 of the donors, most TCR beta V segments were observed in productive rearrangements about 87% or about 30% of the time, broadly matching IMGT annotations. Sequencing depth was assumed to be roughly uniform across donors in the presence/absence analyses, though that assumption may not hold. The 87-base-pair reads could not distinguish some IMGT-functional V segments, including TRBV6-2 and TRBV6-3, so those segments were excluded. Cytomegalovirus status was reported to be diagnosed by the classifier with high specificity and sensitivity in both the original and validation cohorts. Because HLA typing was missing for some donors at each locus, association tests included only the typed subset. A later analysis associated 17,000 or so TCR beta sequences with specific HLA alleles at a false discovery rate of 0.05. V-gene and J-gene trimming of TCR beta chains was associated with a missense DCLRE1C variant in a later genetic analysis, and the association was replicated in an independent cohort. When HLA alleles, especially DR and DQ, strongly co-occurred, TCR associations were difficult to assign to individual alleles. A further reported finding was that TCR beta sequences accurately predicted the HLA-A and HLA-B alleles for most subjects in the first cohort. The authors suggested that the approach could potentially be extended to other disease states and immunological phenotypes. Compared with equally common non-associated chains, HLA-associated TCR beta chains in a later analysis were more clonally expanded and had lower generation probabilities. Across donors, most TCR sequences were observed very rarely, whereas some public TCRs were present in many individuals. In a later analysis, TCR association rates were found to vary across HLA loci, with the most associated TCRs seen for DRB1 alleles and the fewest for HLA-C alleles. In vitro tests confirmed that a few of the cytomegalovirus-associated TCR beta chains recognize cytomegalovirus antigens. Correlated functional status among segregating V segments might be attributable to linkage disequilibrium, but an unknown experimental factor could not be ruled out. In a later analysis, several top co-occurrence clusters were reported to appear linked to parvovirus B19, influenza, CMV and Epstein-Barr virus. Compared with the approximately 700-donor mean, donors in an Asian-associated ancestry cluster had fewer N-insertions in productive TCRs, according to a later genetic analysis. A cluster of highly shared sequence variants was judged likely to be a technical artifact of the sequencing pipeline. The cohort was sequenced for TCR beta chains only, and without alpha or paired-chain data the features that could be detected were limited. The only immune exposure information available for the cohort was CMV serostatus. A total of 164 TCR beta chains were listed by the study as associated with cytomegalovirus. The earlier analysis of some 560 of the donors excluded seventeen rarely observed V segments, including chromosome 9 orphons, because counts were too low.

CDR1 and CDR2 (GTSNPN, SVGIG) derive from the germline V gene (reference sequence). V loses 3 bases, J loses 2 bases, and the germline ends lie 7 bases apart. Including the terminal cysteine and phenylalanine, the CDR3 comprises 12 residues. Only the CDR3 DNA is retained, 36 bases long and in frame from the first base. As to this clone: The target of this receptor is not known. No base quality information exists; no much larger clone differs at one position.

The protocol used for the library was the immunoSEQ multiplex PCR assay. The multiplex PCR relied on a mix of 60 forward primers for TCR Vbeta segments and 13 reverse primers for TCR Jbeta segments. A multiplex PCR assay on genomic DNA amplified the CDR3 region of rearranged TCR beta genes. On the Illumina HiSeq System, the amplified TCR beta libraries were sequenced as 87-base-pair reads. As for the original processing: Across the 700 or so repertoires, a later analysis counted 75 million to 90 million unique TCR beta chains, roughly 11 million of which were shared by at least two donors. Raw reads were error-corrected and collapsed into unique sequences by a nearest-neighbor algorithm in which closely related sequences were merged to remove PCR and sequencing errors. To assign V, D and J gene segments, CDR3 sequences were aligned to IMGT reference sequences. For a sequence to be retained, at least a six-nucleotide match to both a V gene segment and a J gene segment was required. Rearrangements were classified as productive when the CDR3 lacked stop codons and remained in frame with V and J, and all other rearrangements were classified as non-productive. Following IMGT convention, CDR3 was defined as the stretch from the second conserved V-encoded cysteine up to the conserved J-encoded phenylalanine. The earlier analysis of about 590 of the donors excluded sequences that lacked an unambiguous match to a single V gene segment. In an earlier analysis of more than 500 of the donors, a V segment was called functional when productive rearrangements were above 56.7%, and segregating when the standard deviation between donors exceeded 5%. A statistical classification framework was built to diagnose cytomegalovirus status from the catalog of TCR beta chain sequences. V and J gene assignment, in a later analysis, came from comparing TCR nucleotide sequences with IMGT/GENE-DB human TR gene sequences. The TCRdist pipeline was used in a later analysis to assign CDR3 sequences and most-parsimonious VDJ recombination scenarios. In a later analysis, each TCR beta chain was defined by its CDR3 amino acid sequence together with its V-gene family, and reads lacking a unique V-gene family were excluded. As a way to deal with suspected cross-contamination and a sequencing artifact, a later analysis dropped over 550 nucleotide sequences that were highly shared and had low generation probability. In a later analysis, a clonal expansion index for each public chain was calculated from normalized within-repertoire ranks of inferred template counts. Generation probabilities in a later analysis came from a VDJ recombination model fitted to out-of-frame rearrangements, and those results were checked against IGoR. Hypergeometric tests were used in a later analysis to score TCR-TCR, TCR-HLA and TCR-CMV co-occurrence, with a repertoire-size bias correction applied to the TCR pairs. In a later analysis, false discovery rates were estimated by permuting HLA or CMV assignments 20 times. In a later analysis, co-occurring TCRs were grouped using DBSCAN, and TCRdist sequence similarity was added for clustering within HLA-allele-positive subsets. Repertoires with fewer than 30,000 or more than 120,000 public chains, plus five repertoires with anomalous nucleotide sharing, were excluded from co-occurrence clustering. In TCRdb, the immuneACCESS table is reduced to in-frame sequences with V and J assigned. These tables do not hold every clone; where another copy was compared, an unresolved V gene accounts for under half, and the others remain unexplained. V, J and clone size are taken as reported in that table, and D and trimming were inferred from the DNA itself. Across this sample there are fewer than 85,000 clones, with around 83% seen only once. The ten largest clones add up to approximately 20% of the sample.

In total, around 600 healthy bone marrow donors made up the cohort. All cohort members were sampled while nominally healthy, although unrecorded immune exposures were likely present. The donor was CMV seropositive and belonged to the group of 250 to 350 seropositive cohort members. A peripheral blood sample was collected from each donor, and TCR beta sequencing was performed on peripheral blood mononuclear cells. The Qiagen DNeasy Blood Extraction Kit was used to extract genomic DNA from the blood cell samples. The receptor was derived from a man between 65 and 79 years old in good health and CMV-seropositive. The source material was PBMCs. This chain is built from TRBV30 and TRBJ1-2, with a weak D call of TRBD1 (5 bases match). CDR3 protein: CAWSRGNYGYTF. The DNA reads as follows: TGTGCCTGGAGCCGGGGGAACTATGGCTACACCTTC. The CDR3, completed at both ends by the reference TRBV30 and TRBJ1-2 genes, gives the full variable domain SQTIHQWPATLVQPVGSPLSLECTVEGTSNPNLYWYRQAAGRGLQLLFYSVGIGQISSEVPQNLSASRPQDRQFILSSKKLLLSDSGFYLCAWSRGNYGYTFGSGTRLTVV.